These 13 T cell receptor beta chains were all obtained from the same sample, sequenced in a study of cytomegalovirus exposure and HLA in healthy donors. Primers included in the PCR were 60 Vbeta and 13 Jbeta primers. Here immunoSEQ multiplex PCR was the method, and the copy in TCRdb shows in-frame clones only, minus some. The profile shows some 140,000 clones, roughly three quarters of them singletons. The sequenced material came from PBMCs. The receptors stem from a woman aged 55-70 years in good health and CMV-seronegative.

The chain carries TRBV6-5 and TRBJ2-7; 8 bases match TRBD1. The CDR3 spans 13 residues. Germline loops: CDR1 MNHEY, CDR2 SVGAGI. The ends lost 4 bases at V and 6 bases at J; junction bases unmatched: 5. This chain's CDR3 is CASSWGTGGEQYF. The CDR3 nucleotides are TGTGCCAGCAGTTGGGGTACAGGGGGCGAGCAGTACTTC.

This clone has only a few counts. This rearrangement joins TRBV30 to TRBJ1-6; D is possibly TRBD1 (5 bases). The germline gives CDR1 GTSNPN, CDR2 SVGIG (reference sequence). This CDR3 contains 14 residues. V was clipped by 1 base and J by 4 bases, with 8 bases between them. CDR3 DNA: TGTGCCTGGAGTGCGGGGGTATATAATTCACCCCTCCACTTT. It translates to CAWSAGVYNSPLHF. The complete variable domain, with remaining parts taken from reference TRBV30 and TRBJ1-6, reads SQTIHQWPATLVQPVGSPLSLECTVEGTSNPNLYWYRQAAGRGLQLLFYSVGIGQISSEVPQNLSASRPQDRQFILSSKKLLLSDSGFYLCAWSAGVYNSPLHFGNGTRLTVT.

The chain links TRBV6-6 to TRBJ1-1; 7 positions agree with TRBD1. Losses at the gene ends were 4 bases for V and 3 bases for J; bases not matched to a gene: 8. The CDR3 is 15 amino acids. CDR1 and CDR2 from the germline V gene are MNHNY and SVGAGI (reference sequence). The CDR3 DNA sequence: TGTGCCAGCAGTTCCTACAGGGGATGGGACACTGAAGCTTTCTTT. Encoded protein: CASSSYRGWDTEAFF.

The gene calls are TRBV6-5 and TRBJ1-6; the D gene is possibly TRBD1 (6 bases). Germline assignment: CDR1 MNHEY and CDR2 SVGAGI. This CDR3 has 16 residues. The V end lost 0 bases, the J end lost 7 bases, and 13 bases lay between the germline ends. The DNA of the CDR3 is TGTGCCAGCAGTTACTCGAGATCACAGGGCAATTCACCCCTCCACTTT. This encodes CASSYSRSQGNSPLHF.

The CDR3 sequence: CASSPPGLEQFF. In DNA, the CDR3 is TGTGCCAGCAGTCCCCCGGGACTAGAGCAGTTCTTC. The gene calls are TRBV25-1 and TRBJ2-1; 7 nucleotides align to TRBD2. Germline V gives CDR1 MGHDK, CDR2 SYGVNS. Trimming cost V 5 bases and J 10 bases; bases outside gene matches: 5. The CDR3 loop spans 12 amino acids.

This clone turned up a few times. The gene calls are TRBV6-1 and TRBJ2-3; TRBD1 matches 10 bases. The V gene end was trimmed by 4 bases and the J gene end by 1 base; junction bases not matched to a gene: 2. The germline V gene has CDR1 MNHNS and CDR2 SASEGT. This CDR3 region has 15 residues. This CDR3 reads CASSGGQGRTDTQYF. DNA of the CDR3: TGTGCCAGCAGTGGGGGACAGGGGCGCACAGATACGCAGTATTTT.

This clone was picked up a small number of times. This chain joins TRBV15 and TRBJ2-5; 7 nucleotides align to TRBD1. J gave up 13 bases and V 3 bases, and 14 bases lay outside the gene matches. The CDR3 has 14 residues. Looked up from germline, CDR1 is LNHNV and CDR2 is YYDKDF (reference sequence). CDR3 coding DNA: TGTGCCACCAGCAGCCGGGACAGACCCGTTTCTTGGTACTTC. It codes for CATSSRDRPVSWYF.

V gene TRBV27 combines with J gene TRBJ1-1; no clear D gene. V gave up 4 bases and J gave up 7 bases, with 16 bases separating them. CDR3 length: 14 amino acids. From germline, CDR1 is MNHEY and CDR2 SMNVEV (reference sequence). The CDR3 region is CASSYKGDQFEAFF. The CDR3 region has the DNA TGTGCCAGCAGTTATAAGGGAGATCAGTTTGAAGCTTTCTTT.

The chain links TRBV4-2 to TRBJ1-3; 8 bases line up with TRBD1. The CDR3 spans 15 residues. CDR1 is LGHNA, CDR2 YNFKEQ, per germline. The J segment lost 0 bases and the V segment lost 4 bases, leaving 2 bases of the junction unmatched. The CDR3 reads CASSLGQGSGNTIYF. CDR3 nucleotides: TGTGCCAGCAGCCTAGGACAGGGCTCTGGAAACACCATATATTTT.

V usage is TRBV7-2 and J usage is TRBJ2-7; 12 nucleotides align to TRBD2. V lost 5 bases and J lost 2; bases outside the gene matches: 10. Per germline, CDR1 SGHTA and CDR2 FQGNSA. The CDR3 loop spans 17 amino acids. CDR3 in DNA: TGTGCCAGCAGCATCGGGACTAGCGGGTCATTCCCCTACGAGCAGTACTTC. Encoded protein: CASSIGTSGSFPYEQYF.

This chain uses TRBV30 with TRBJ2-2; D perhaps matches TRBD1 (5 bases). Germline V CDR1 and CDR2: GTSNPN, SVGIG (reference sequence). The CDR3 is made up of 15 amino acids. The V and J ends lost 4 bases and 1 base respectively, with 13 bases between them. In DNA form, the CDR3 reads TGTGCCTGGAAAGGGGAACTCCTGAACACCGGGGAGCTGTTTTTT. Encoded protein: CAWKGELLNTGELFF.

The rearrangement joins TRBV11-2 to TRBJ2-7, with 7 bases that match TRBD2. Trimming removed 3 bases from V and 5 bases from J; junction bases left unmatched: 10. Looked up from germline, CDR1 is SGHAT and CDR2 is FQNNGV. This CDR3 region has 15 residues. DNA for the CDR3: TGTGCCAGCAGCTTGGACGGGGGGAGACGGGACGAGCAGTACTTC. This translates into CASSLDGGRRDEQYF.

This clone has a handful of counts. V usage is TRBV6-5 and J usage is TRBJ1-2, with D unclear. In germline, CDR1 is MNHEY, CDR2 SVGAGI. The CDR3 has 13 amino acids. V dropped 0 bases and J dropped 8 bases, with 10 bases sitting between them. For the CDR3, the DNA is TGTGCCAGCAGTTACTCGGCGGGCCGGGGCTACACCTTC. It translates to CASSYSAGRGYTF.